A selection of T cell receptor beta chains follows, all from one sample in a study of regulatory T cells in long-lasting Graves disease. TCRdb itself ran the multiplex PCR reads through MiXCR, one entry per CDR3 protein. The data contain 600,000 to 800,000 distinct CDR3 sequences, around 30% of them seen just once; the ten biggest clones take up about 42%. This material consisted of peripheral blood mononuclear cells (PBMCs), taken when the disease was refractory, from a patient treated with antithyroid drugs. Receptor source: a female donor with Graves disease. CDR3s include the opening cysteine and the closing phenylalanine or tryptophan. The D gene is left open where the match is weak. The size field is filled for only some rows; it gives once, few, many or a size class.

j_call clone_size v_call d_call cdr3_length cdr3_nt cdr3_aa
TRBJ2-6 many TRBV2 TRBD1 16 TGTGCCAGCAGAGGACAGGGTCGATCTGGGGCCAACGTCCTGACTTTC CASRGQGRSGANVLTF
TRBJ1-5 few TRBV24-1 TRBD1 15 TGTGCCACCAGTGACCGGGACAGTTCAAATCAGCCCCAGCATTTT CATSDRDSSNQPQHF
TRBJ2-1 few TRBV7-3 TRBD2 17 TGTGCCAGCAGCTTGTATTTCGGGCGGGAGCTTAGTGTTGAGCAGTTCTTC CASSLYFGRELSVEQFF
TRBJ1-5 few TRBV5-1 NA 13 TGCGCCAGCAGCTGGGGCCTGGATCAGCCCCAGCATTTT CASSWGLDQPQHF
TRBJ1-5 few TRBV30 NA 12 TGTGCCTGGGCCTATAGCAATCAGCCCCAGCATTTT CAWAYSNQPQHF
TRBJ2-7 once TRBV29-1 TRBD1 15 TGCAGCGTTCATTCCGGGACAGGGGTCCCCTACGAGCAGTACTTC CSVHSGTGVPYEQYF
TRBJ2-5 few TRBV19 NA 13 TGTGCCAGTATACGGGACTCCCAAGAGACCCAGTACTTC CASIRDSQETQYF
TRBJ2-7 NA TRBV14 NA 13 TGTGCCAGCAGCCAAGGTGGTAACTTGGAGCAGTACTTC CASSQGGNLEQYF
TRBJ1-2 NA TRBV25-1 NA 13 TGTGCCAGCAGTGAATCGGAACAGGGCGGCTACACCTTC CASSESEQGGYTF
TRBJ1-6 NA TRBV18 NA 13 TGTGCCAGCTCACCTGAAGGGGATTCACCCCTCCACTTT CASSPEGDSPLHF
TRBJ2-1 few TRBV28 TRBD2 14 TGTGCCAGCAGTAGTAGCGGGATGGACAATGAGCAGTTCTTC CASSSSGMDNEQFF
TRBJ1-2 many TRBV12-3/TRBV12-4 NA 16 TGTGCCAGCAGTTTAGCGGGGCTCTCGGCTAACTATGGCTACACCTTC CASSLAGLSANYGYTF
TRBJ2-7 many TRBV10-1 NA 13 TGCGCCAGCAGTGAAGGGCCGACCTACGAGCAGTACTTC CASSEGPTYEQYF